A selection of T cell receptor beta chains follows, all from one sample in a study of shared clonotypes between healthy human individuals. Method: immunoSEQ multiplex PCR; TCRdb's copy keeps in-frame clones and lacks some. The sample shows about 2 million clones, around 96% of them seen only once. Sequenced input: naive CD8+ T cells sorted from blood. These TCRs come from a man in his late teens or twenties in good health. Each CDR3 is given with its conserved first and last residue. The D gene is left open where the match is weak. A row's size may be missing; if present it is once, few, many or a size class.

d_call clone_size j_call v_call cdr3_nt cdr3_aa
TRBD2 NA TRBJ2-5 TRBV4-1 TGCGCCAGCAGCCCCCATCCACTAGACCAGCGGGAGACCCTACAAGAGACCCAGTACTTC CASSPHPLDQRETLQETQYF
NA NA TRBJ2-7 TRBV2 TGTGCCAGCAGTGTATTGATCTACGAGCAGTACTTC CASSVLIYEQYF
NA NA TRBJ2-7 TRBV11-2 TGTGCCAGCAGCGTGATGCGACGGAATAATTACGAGCAGTACTTC CASSVMRRNNYEQYF
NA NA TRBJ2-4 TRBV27 TGTGCCAGCGCATCCTCCGCCGGGGAGGTCGAAAACATTCAGTACTTC CASASSAGEVENIQYF
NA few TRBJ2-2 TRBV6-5 TGTGCCAGCAGTTACTCGGGAACCGGGGAGCTGTTTTTT CASSYSGTGELFF
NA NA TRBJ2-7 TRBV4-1 TGCGCCAGCAGCCATACAGAGGGGATCGGCTACGAGCAGTACTTC CASSHTEGIGYEQYF
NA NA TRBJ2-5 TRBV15 TGTGCCACCAGCAGAGAAGGGTTTTTGGAGACCCAGTACTTC CATSREGFLETQYF
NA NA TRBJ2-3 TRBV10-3 TGTGCCATCAGTCATCGTGGGGCCGGGACAGATACGCAGTATTTT CAISHRGAGTDTQYF
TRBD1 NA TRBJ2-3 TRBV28 TGTGCCAGCAGCCGAGGACAGGCTAGCACAGATACGCAGTATTTT CASSRGQASTDTQYF
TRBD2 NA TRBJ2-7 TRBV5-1 TGCGCCAGCAGCTCCCCTGGGGAGCGGGAGTTCAGCGAGCAGTACTTC CASSSPGEREFSEQYF
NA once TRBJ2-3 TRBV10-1 TGCGCCAGCAGTGAGGTTACCACAGATACGCAGTATTTT CASSEVTTDTQYF
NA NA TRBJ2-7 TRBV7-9 TGTGCCAGCAGCTTATCACATCAACCCTACGAGCAGTACTTC CASSLSHQPYEQYF
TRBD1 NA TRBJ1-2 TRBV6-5 TGTGCCAGCAGTCCCTCCCCGGGACAGGGGGGTGGCTACACCTTC CASSPSPGQGGGYTF
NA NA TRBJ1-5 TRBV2 TGTGCCAGCAGTGCAGGGAGCAATCAGCCCCAGCATTTT CASSAGSNQPQHF
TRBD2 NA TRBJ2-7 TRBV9 TGTGCCAGCAGCGCACAAGGCGGGAGATCTGACGAGCAGTACTTC CASSAQGGRSDEQYF
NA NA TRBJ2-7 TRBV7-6 TGTGCCAGCAGCTCCGGGATGTGGGGCTACGAGCAGTACTTC CASSSGMWGYEQYF
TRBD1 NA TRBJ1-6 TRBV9 TGTGCCAGCAGCACCTCGACAGGGCTTAATTCACCCCTCCACTTT CASSTSTGLNSPLHF
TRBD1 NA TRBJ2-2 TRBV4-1 TGCGCCAGCAGCCCTCCGGGACAGGGCACCGGGGAGCTGTTTTTT CASSPPGQGTGELFF
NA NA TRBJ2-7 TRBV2 TGTGCCAGCAGCTCAAACACAGGGACCCAATACTACGAGCAGTACTTC CASSSNTGTQYYEQYF
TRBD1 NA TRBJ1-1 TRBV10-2 TGCGCCAGCAGTGCTTTACAGGGGACGAACACTGAAGCTTTCTTT CASSALQGTNTEAFF
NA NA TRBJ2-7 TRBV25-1 TGTGCCAGCAGTGAATCGGTCGGCTACGAGCAGTACTTC CASSESVGYEQYF
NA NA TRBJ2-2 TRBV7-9 TGTGCCAGCAGCTTAGGTATCCCCGAGGGGGTCACCGGGGAGCTGTTTTTT CASSLGIPEGVTGELFF
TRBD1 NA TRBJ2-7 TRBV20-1 TGCAGTGGGCAGGGGGCAAACGAGCAGTACTTC CSGQGANEQYF
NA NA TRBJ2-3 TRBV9 TGTGCCAGCAGCGTAGTGGAGAGCACAGATACGCAGTATTTT CASSVVESTDTQYF
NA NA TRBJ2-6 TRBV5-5 TGTGCCAGCAGCCCGGGACTGACGGCTGGGGCCAACGTCCTGACTTTC CASSPGLTAGANVLTF
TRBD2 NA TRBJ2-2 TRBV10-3 TGTGCCGCCTTGGACTCTAGCGGGGGGGCCCCAAGAGGCGGGGAGCTGTTTTTT CAALDSSGGAPRGGELFF
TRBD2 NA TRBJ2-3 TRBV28 TGTGCCAGCAGTCCCGGACTAGCGGGGTCCTCAGTGGATACGCAGTATTTT CASSPGLAGSSVDTQYF
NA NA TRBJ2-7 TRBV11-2 TGTGCCAGCAGCCCAAGCGGAGAATCCTACGAGCAGTACTTC CASSPSGESYEQYF
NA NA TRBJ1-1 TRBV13 TGTGCCAGCAGCCGACCAGGGATTGACACTGAAGCTTTCTTT CASSRPGIDTEAFF
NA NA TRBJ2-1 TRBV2 TGTGCCAGCAGTGGAATTAGCGGCCAATCCTACAATGAGCAGTTCTTC CASSGISGQSYNEQFF
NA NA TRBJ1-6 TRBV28 TGTGCCAGCAGTTTATTATCGGGGACGTATTCACCCCTCCACTTT CASSLLSGTYSPLHF
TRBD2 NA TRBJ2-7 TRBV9 TGTGCCAGCAGCGTAGGAGAAAGCGGGAGGGATCGACCCTACGAGCAGTACTTC CASSVGESGRDRPYEQYF
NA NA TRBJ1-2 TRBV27 TGTGCCAGCCTCTGGCAGGGAGGCTACACCTTC CASLWQGGYTF
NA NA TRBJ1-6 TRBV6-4 TGTGCCAGCAGTGAATACGGGGGGAGCTCCTATAATTCACCCCTCCACTTT CASSEYGGSSYNSPLHF
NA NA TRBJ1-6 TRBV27 TGTGCCAGCACCCCCCAGGGGTCGTCTTCACCCCTCCACTTT CASTPQGSSSPLHF
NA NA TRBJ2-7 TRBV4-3 TGCGCCAGCAGCCATTCCTGGGGCCTAGAAGCAAGCTCCTACGAGCAGTACTTC CASSHSWGLEASSYEQYF
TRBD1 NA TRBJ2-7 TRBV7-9 TGTGCCGCAGGGGGGAGGACAGGGCAATACGAGCAGTACTTC CAAGGRTGQYEQYF
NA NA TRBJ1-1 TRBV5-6 TGTGCCAGCAGGTTGGGGTCTTCCACTGAAGCTTTCTTT CASRLGSSTEAFF
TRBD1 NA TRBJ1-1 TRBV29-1 TGCAGCGTGGCCACAGGGGGCGGGACTGAAGCTTTCTTT CSVATGGGTEAFF
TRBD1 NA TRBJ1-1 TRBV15 TGTGCCACCAGCGGCGACAGGGAGCCCACTGAAGCTTTCTTT CATSGDREPTEAFF
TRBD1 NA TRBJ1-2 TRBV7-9 TGTGCCAGCAGCTTAGTCGGGACAGGGGGCCCGGGAGACTTC CASSLVGTGGPGDF
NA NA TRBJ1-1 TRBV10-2 TGCGCCAGCAGAGACGGGGGGAAAGCTTTCTTT CASRDGGKAFF
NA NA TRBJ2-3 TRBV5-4 TGTGCCAGCAGCTTGGGTACAGGTTGGAGAGATACGCAGTATTTT CASSLGTGWRDTQYF
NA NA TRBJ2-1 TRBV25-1 TGTGCCAGCAGTTCTAGCGAGTACAATGAGCAGTTCTTC CASSSSEYNEQFF
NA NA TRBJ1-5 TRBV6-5 TGTGCCAGCAGTTCCGTTTGGGATCAGCCCCAGCATTTT CASSSVWDQPQHF
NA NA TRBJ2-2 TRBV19 TGTGCCAGTAGTACCGACTCCGCCGGGGAGCTGTTTTTT CASSTDSAGELFF
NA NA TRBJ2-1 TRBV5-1 TGCGCCAGCAGCATCGCCGGGACTGGATACAATGAGCAGTTCTTC CASSIAGTGYNEQFF
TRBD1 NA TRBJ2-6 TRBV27 TGTGCCAGCAGTTCCGGGACAGGCTTCTTCTCTGGGGCCAACGTCCTGACTTTC CASSSGTGFFSGANVLTF